This T cell receptor (beta chain) originates from a study of cytomegalovirus exposure and HLA in healthy donors (dated by TCRdb to the late 2010s). In terms of the full investigation: An earlier analysis of a few hundred of the donors reported 276 Gb of sequence data and around 120 million unique TCR beta sequences obtained from about 180 million T cells. Besides the first cohort of 666 subjects, a separate validation cohort made up of 120 different subjects was used. In a later genetic analysis, genome-wide SNP genotypes for about 60% of the 666 donors were used, and that subset was treated as a discovery cohort. All discovery cohort repertoires had been generated on a single sequencing platform. Donor age, sex, ethnicity and CMV serostatus were collected together with the repertoire data. On average, roughly 250,000 unique TCR beta nucleotide sequences were sequenced per donor among 300 to 500 genotyped donors of the cohort, with about 19% of those sequences being non-productive. Roughly 300 gigabases of sequencing data and roughly 80 million unique TCR sequences made up an early release that covered about 640 HLA-typed donors. An earlier analysis of 587 of the donors used high-throughput TCR beta sequencing to judge whether each TCR beta V gene segment behaved as functional or pseudogenic. A later analysis re-examined previously published TCR beta repertoires from more than 550 donors and added high-resolution HLA genotyping to investigate patterns of TCR occurrence. HLA typing included class I and class II loci at four-digit resolution. Four or five DR-DQ haplotypes were handled as single units for association and clustering, since linkage in the cohort was strong. High-throughput TCR immunosequencing, statistical association of individual TCRs with disease status, and machine learning were combined to predict cytomegalovirus infection status. The study was designed to test whether signatures of past pathogen exposure could be identified by cataloging public T cell receptors. Of the 300 to 450 genotyped donors, 65% to 90% fell in the genetic ancestry cluster associated with self-reported Caucasian donors. Using immunosequencing, the study profiled T cell repertoires from about 620 subjects and related those repertoires to cytomegalovirus serostatus. Typing coverage differed by locus: A, B, C, DRB1 and DQB1 were typed in about 629-640 donors, DQA1 in roughly 500, DPA1 in 600 to 610, and DPB1 in 400 to 490. In the later analysis, no new phenotypic data were used to find candidate immune exposures; instead, reliance was placed on TCR beta sequences and their occurrence across donors.

Library preparation was by the immunoSEQ multiplex PCR assay. For the multiplex PCR, a mixture combining 60 forward primers for TCR Vbeta segments and 13 reverse primers for TCR Jbeta segments was used. A multiplex PCR assay on genomic DNA amplified the CDR3 region of rearranged TCR beta genes. Amplified TCR beta libraries were sequenced as 87-base-pair reads on the Illumina HiSeq System. On the study's bioinformatics: A later analysis tallied some 79 million unique TCR beta chains across the 666 repertoires, and about 10 million of those chains were shared by two or more donors. Raw reads were error-corrected and collapsed into unique sequences by a nearest-neighbor algorithm in which closely related sequences were merged to remove PCR and sequencing errors. V, D and J gene segments were assigned by aligning CDR3 sequences to IMGT reference sequences. For a sequence to be retained, at least a six-nucleotide match to both a V gene segment and a J gene segment was required. Rearrangements were classified as productive when the CDR3 lacked stop codons and remained in frame with V and J, and all other rearrangements were classified as non-productive. CDR3 was defined according to IMGT convention as the region running from the second conserved V-encoded cysteine to the conserved J-encoded phenylalanine. In an earlier analysis of roughly 610 of the donors, sequences lacking an unambiguous match to a single V gene segment were excluded. In an earlier analysis of about 590 of the donors, a V segment was called functional when productive rearrangements were above 56.7%, and segregating when the standard deviation between donors exceeded 5%. A statistical classification framework was developed to diagnose cytomegalovirus status using the catalog of TCR beta chain sequences. In a later analysis, V and J genes were assigned by comparing TCR nucleotide sequences against IMGT/GENE-DB human TR gene sequences. Using the TCRdist pipeline, a later analysis assigned CDR3 sequences along with most-parsimonious VDJ recombination scenarios. In a later analysis, each TCR beta chain was defined by its CDR3 amino acid sequence together with its V-gene family, and reads lacking a unique V-gene family were excluded. As a way to deal with suspected cross-contamination and a sequencing artifact, a later analysis dropped 500 to 700 nucleotide sequences that were highly shared and had low generation probability. In a later analysis, a clonal expansion index was calculated for each public chain from normalized within-repertoire ranks of inferred template counts. In a later analysis, generation probabilities were computed using a VDJ recombination model fitted to out-of-frame rearrangements, and the results were checked against IGoR. In a later analysis, hypergeometric tests were used to score TCR-TCR, TCR-HLA and TCR-CMV co-occurrence, with a repertoire-size bias correction applied to TCR pairs. In a later analysis, false discovery rates were estimated by permuting HLA or CMV assignments 20 times. In a later analysis, co-occurring TCRs were grouped using DBSCAN, and TCRdist sequence similarity was added for clustering within HLA-allele-positive subsets. Co-occurrence clustering excluded repertoires with fewer than 30,000 or more than 120,000 public chains, plus five with anomalous nucleotide sharing. TCRdb re-hosts the immuneACCESS table, in-frame sequences only. Its copies lack some clones; in the studies checked, an unresolved V gene accounts for under half of them, and the cause for the rest is not known. V, J and clone size reflect that table, while D and trimming were determined from the DNA. Across this sample there are over 85,000 clones, with 65% to 85% seen only once. Together, the top ten hold about 3.5% of the sample.

Worth noting for this clone: Its specific antigen is unknown. Base qualities are not at hand, and no much larger clone is one base apart.

On the study overall, not on this receptor specifically: A total of about 150 TCR beta chains were listed by the study as associated with cytomegalovirus. A cluster of highly shared sequence variants was judged likely to be a technical artifact of the sequencing pipeline. A few of the identified cytomegalovirus-associated TCR beta chains were confirmed in vitro to be specific for cytomegalovirus antigens. In a later analysis, several top co-occurrence clusters were reported to appear linked to parvovirus B19, influenza, CMV and Epstein-Barr virus. Assigning TCR associations to individual alleles was difficult when HLA alleles, especially DR and DQ, strongly co-occurred. Compared with the 666-donor mean, donors in an Asian-associated ancestry cluster had fewer N-insertions in productive TCRs, according to a later genetic analysis. V-gene and J-gene trimming of TCR beta chains was associated with a missense DCLRE1C variant in a later genetic analysis, and the association was replicated in an independent cohort. In an earlier analysis of roughly 500 of the donors, most TCR beta V segments appeared in productive rearrangements about 87% or about 30% of the time, broadly matching IMGT annotations. In a later analysis, most CMV-associated TCR beta chains were found to appear HLA-restricted, with HLA associations seemingly driven largely by CMV exposure. Because counts were too low, about 17 rarely observed V segments, including chromosome 9 orphons, were excluded from the earlier analysis of fewer than 650 of the donors. The authors suggested that the approach could potentially be generalized to other disease states and immunological phenotypes. Because some donors lacked HLA typing at each locus, the association tests relied only on the typed subset. Compared with equally common non-associated chains, HLA-associated TCR beta chains in a later analysis were more clonally expanded and had lower generation probabilities. A further reported finding was that TCR beta sequences accurately predicted the HLA-A and HLA-B alleles for most subjects in the first cohort. A later analysis associated 16,951 TCR beta sequences with specific HLA alleles at a false discovery rate of 0.05. Linkage disequilibrium might explain the correlated functional status among segregating V segments, but an unknown experimental factor could not be ruled out. The classifier was reported to diagnose cytomegalovirus status with high specificity and sensitivity in both the original cohort and the validation cohort. Presence/absence analyses assumed roughly uniform sequencing depth across donors, an assumption that may not hold. In a later analysis, the rate of TCR association differed among HLA loci, with DRB1 alleles having the most associated TCRs and HLA-C alleles having the fewest. The 87-base-pair reads could not distinguish some IMGT-functional V segments, including TRBV6-2 and TRBV6-3, so those segments were excluded. This cohort had only TCR beta chains sequenced, and the lack of alpha or paired-chain data limited which features could be detected. Immune exposure information for the cohort was limited to CMV serostatus. Most TCR sequences were seen in very few donors, while some public TCRs were found in many individuals.

The cohort consisted of 600 or so healthy bone marrow donors. At the time of sampling, all cohort members were nominally healthy, though unrecorded immune exposures were likely present. The donor tested CMV seronegative, placing the donor among the approximately 360 seronegative members of the cohort. Every donor gave a peripheral blood sample, and the peripheral blood mononuclear cells from that sample were used for TCR beta sequencing. Genomic DNA was extracted from the blood cell samples with the Qiagen DNeasy Blood Extraction Kit. At the junction V is shortened by 0 bases and J by 8 bases, with 14 bases in between. Per the germline V gene (reference sequence), GTSNPN is the CDR1 and SVGIG is the CDR2. From the cysteine through the phenylalanine, the CDR3 covers 14 amino acids. Of all the DNA, just the CDR3 is kept, 42 bases in frame from base 1.

The V gene is TRBV30 and the J gene is TRBJ2-1; the D segment cannot be called with confidence. Sequencing input: PBMCs. The sequence derives from a man in his forties or fifties in good health and CMV-seronegative. This receptor has the CDR3 CAWSVSAGIDEQFF. The DNA sequence is TGTGCCTGGAGTGTATCGGCAGGTATAGATGAGCAGTTCTTC.